Presented here are 31 T cell receptor beta chains from one specimen sequenced in a study of regulatory T cells in long-lasting Graves disease. Both iRepertoire HTBI primers and Arm-PCR of CDR3 regions were used to build the TCR beta libraries. TCRdb fed the multiplex PCR reads into MiXCR, producing one record per CDR3 protein. The table lists about 540,000 distinct CDR3 sequences, about 14% of them singletons, with approximately 9.3% in the top ten. Time point here: newly diagnosed GD, antithyroid drugs for less than 3 months. With RNA extracted from PBMCs as input, the TCR library was made. These data were also reused for a study on T cells in Graves' hyperthyroidism and ophthalmopathy.

Material: peripheral blood mononuclear cells (PBMCs), obtained at new diagnosis, from a patient treated with antithyroid drugs. These receptors were taken from a man younger than 40 with Graves disease.

Regarding this clonotype: A far bigger clonotype differs at one base, so this is likely a read error. The V gene is TRBV6-8, the J gene TRBJ1-5, with unresolved D. The CDR3 extends over 14 amino acids. The V and J ends lost 7 bases and 5 bases respectively, with 15 bases between them. In germline, CDR1 is MNHGY, CDR2 SAAAGT. CDR3 protein: CASTPSRNYQPQHF. CDR3 DNA: TGTGCCAGCACCCCGAGCAGAAACTATCAGCCCCAGCATTTT.

The table lists this clonotype with many counts. The CDR3 DNA follows: TGTGGCTCAGGCAGGGCGGATGGCTACACCTTC. As protein: CGSGRADGYTF. This chain links TRBV28 with TRBJ1-2, with D possibly matching TRBD1 (5 bases). Germline V gene sequence: CDR1 MDHEN, CDR2 SYDVKM. The CDR3 has 11 amino acids.

The table lists this clonotype with many counts. V is TRBV19 and J is TRBJ2-1; tentative D call: TRBD1 (5 bases). The CDR3 runs 12 residues. V lost 3 bases to trimming and J lost 8 bases, with 8 bases between them. Germline CDR1 LNHDA, CDR2 SQIVND (reference sequence). CDR3 in amino acids: CASSIQGDEQFF. CDR3 sequence (DNA): TGTGCCAGTAGTATCCAAGGGGATGAGCAGTTCTTC.

This clonotype was picked up many times. The chain links TRBV7-2 to TRBJ2-7; D is tentatively TRBD1 or TRBD2 (5 bases each). The germline gives CDR1 SGHTA, CDR2 FQGNSA. V was trimmed by 5 bases and J by 0 bases, leaving 14 bases between them. The CDR3 has 15 amino acids. The CDR3 DNA sequence: TGTGCCAGCAGCCGGACTGGGACCGACTCCTACGAGCAGTACTTC. Protein: CASSRTGTDSYEQYF.

This clonotype was detected many times. The gene calls are TRBV20-1 and TRBJ1-5, with TRBD1 matching over 8 bases. The germline V gene has CDR1 DFQATT and CDR2 SNEGSKA (reference sequence). CDR3 length equals 14 residues. The ends lost 1 base at V and 5 bases at J; junction bases unmatched: 4. The CDR3 is CSARVGTGDQPQHF. CDR3 coding DNA: TGCAGTGCTAGAGTCGGGACAGGTGATCAGCCCCAGCATTTT.

The gene calls are TRBV29-1 and TRBJ2-7; D is possibly TRBD1 (5 bases). Germline CDR1 reads SQVTM; CDR2 reads ANQGSEA. V gave up 4 bases and J gave up 5 bases, with 9 bases separating them. The CDR3 length is 11 residues. The CDR3 protein is CSVGGRDEQYF. CDR3 coding DNA: TGCAGCGTTGGGGGCCGGGACGAGCAGTACTTC.

There are many counts of this clonotype. The gene calls are TRBV29-1 and TRBJ1-1; D remains ambiguous. Looked up from germline, CDR1 is SQVTM and CDR2 is ANQGSEA. Trimming took 4 bases from V and 7 from J, leaving 13 bases between them. The CDR3 covers 12 residues. CDR3 sequence: CSVAPLLDEAFF. DNA of the CDR3: TGCAGCGTTGCCCCCTTACTCGATGAAGCTTTCTTT.

On this clonotype itself: Possible read error: a much larger clone is one base away. The chain combines TRBV29-1 with TRBJ2-1; the D is unclear. The germline CDR1 and CDR2 sequences are SQVTM and ANQGSEA. The germline V and J ends were trimmed by 6 bases and 10 bases, with 13 bases remaining between them. This CDR3 region has 11 residues. CDR3 residues: CSVILFYEQFF. Written as DNA, the CDR3 is TGCAGCGTCATCCTGTTCTACGAGCAGTTCTTC.

The V and J genes are TRBV3-1 and TRBJ1-4, with TRBD1 as a possible D gene (5 bases). V gave up 4 bases and J gave up 13 bases, with 13 bases separating them. Per germline, CDR1 LGHDT and CDR2 YNNKEL (reference sequence). The CDR3 consists of 12 residues. CDR3 coding DNA: TGTGCCAGCAGCCCTCAGGGTTTAGGACTGTTTTTT. It specifies CASSPQGLGLFF. The full variable domain, completed using reference TRBV3-1 and TRBJ1-4, is DTAVSQTPKYLVTQMGNDKSIKCEQNLGHDTMYWYKQDSKKFLKIMFSYNNKELIINETVPNRFSPKSPDKAHLNLHINSLELGDSAVYFCASSPQGLGLFFGSGTQLSVL.

V gene TRBV4-1 combines with J gene TRBJ2-5; D is ambiguous. The CDR3 loop spans 14 amino acids. The V end lost 2 bases, the J end lost 3 bases, and 10 bases lay between the germline ends. Germline V gene sequence: CDR1 MGHRA, CDR2 YSYEKL. The CDR3 bases are TGCGCCAGCAGCCAACCTAGAGGAGAAGAGACCCAGTACTTC. Translating gives CASSQPRGEETQYF.

This clonotype has only a few counts. J is TRBJ1-4 and V is TRBV29-1, with D perhaps TRBD1 (6 bases). CDR1 and CDR2 (germline): SQVTM, ANQGSEA. CDR3 length: 16 amino acids. V lost 7 bases, J lost 8 bases, and 26 bases lay in between. CDR3 nucleotides: TGCAGCGCCATGATCGCCACAGGGTCGATAAGGGAAAAACTGTTTTTT. This encodes CSAMIATGSIREKLFF.

In this sample, this clonotype turned up many times. The chain carries TRBV12-3 or TRBV12-4 and TRBJ2-7; D is unresolved. V lost 6 bases, J lost 9 bases, and 12 bases lay in between. The CDR3 is 11 residues long. In DNA, the CDR3 is TGTGCCAGCAGCGAGCAGGCAGGGCAGTACTTC. It yields the protein CASSEQAGQYF.

This clonotype was observed at least ten times. This chain links TRBV20-1 with TRBJ2-1; 9 bases match TRBD2. The length of the CDR3 is 16 residues. V lost 5 bases, J lost 6 bases, and 14 bases stayed unmatched. Germline CDR1 DFQATT, CDR2 SNEGSKA (reference sequence). CDR3 in DNA: TGCAGTGCTTTTCAGGGGGGCCTAGCGGGATTCAATGAGCAGTTCTTC. Its translation is CSAFQGGLAGFNEQFF.

This clonotype was found many times. This chain links TRBV20-1 with TRBJ1-2, with 11 bases fitting TRBD1. CDR3 length: 15 amino acids. Germline V gene sequence: CDR1 DFQATT, CDR2 SNEGSKA (reference sequence). The J segment lost 6 bases and the V segment lost 6 bases, leaving 12 bases of the junction unmatched. Here the CDR3 DNA reads TGCAGTGCCACCGGACAGGGGGCGCAAGTAAATGGCTACACCTTC. It yields the protein CSATGQGAQVNGYTF.

This clonotype was detected only a few times. This sequence joins TRBV18 and TRBJ2-3; D possibly uses TRBD1 or TRBD2 (6 bases each). V lost 2 bases, J lost 9 bases, and 15 bases lay in between. Per the germline V gene, CDR1 is KGHSH and CDR2 is LQKENI. The CDR3 has 14 residues. As DNA, the CDR3 is TGTGCCAGCTCACCAAAAAAGGGGGGATCAACGCAGTATTTT. This sequence encodes CASSPKKGGSTQYF.

This clonotype was counted ten times or more. In DNA, the CDR3 is TGCAGTGCTAGAGTTGCGGGTCGCAGGCAGTACTTC. Its translation: CSARVAGRRQYF. The chain links TRBV20-1 to TRBJ2-7; D is perhaps TRBD2 (5 bases). Germline loops: CDR1 DFQATT, CDR2 SNEGSKA (reference sequence). The length of the CDR3 is 12 residues. Trimming removed 1 base from V and 9 bases from J, with 13 bases in between.

This clonotype was recorded at least ten times. CDR3 sequence: CATSDSPWGTHSYNEQFF. DNA for the CDR3: TGTGCCACCAGTGATTCTCCTTGGGGGACACACTCCTACAATGAGCAGTTCTTC. The chain has TRBV24-1 and TRBJ2-1; D possibly corresponds to TRBD1 (6 bases). Germline V gene lookup returns CDR1 KGHDR and CDR2 SFDVKD. V was clipped by 2 bases and J by 0 bases, with 16 bases between them. CDR3 length: 18 amino acids.

In regard to this clonotype: A clone one base away is much larger, so this may be a read error. The chain recombines TRBV6-5 with TRBJ2-7; D uncertain. This CDR3 comprises 11 residues. CDR1 is MNHEY, CDR2 SVGAGI, per germline. Trimming left V 0 bases short and J 9 bases short, with 6 bases between. This CDR3 is CASSYSGGQYF. The DNA of the CDR3 is TGTGCCAGCAGTTACTCGGGCGGGCAGTACTTC.

This clonotype was recorded a few times. The V gene is TRBV6-1, the J gene TRBJ2-3; D not certain. V gave up 7 bases and J gave up 0 bases, with 5 bases separating them. The CDR3 has 12 amino acids. In germline, CDR1 is MNHNS, CDR2 SASEGT. CDR3 in DNA: TGTGCCAGCATGACCAGCACAGATACGCAGTATTTT. It specifies CASMTSTDTQYF.

This clonotype was seen a few times. This chain connects TRBV7-9 to TRBJ2-7, with D perhaps matching TRBD1 (6 bases). V was pared by 5 bases and J by 1 base, with 12 bases between. Per germline, CDR1 SEHNR and CDR2 FQNEAQ (reference sequence). The CDR3 totals 14 residues. Written as DNA, the CDR3 is TGTGCCAGCAGCCCCCAGGGGTGGTCCTACGAGCAGTACTTC. It encodes CASSPQGWSYEQYF.

This clonotype was picked up many times. The gene calls are TRBV27 and TRBJ1-4; 7 bases are shared with TRBD1. Germline CDR1 reads MNHEY; CDR2 reads SMNVEV (reference sequence). This CDR3 contains 16 residues. V was pared by 6 bases and J by 4 bases, with 11 bases of the junction left unmatched. DNA of the CDR3: TGTGCCAGCAGACCTAGGGCCGACAGGGTTAATGAAAAACTGTTTTTT. Its translation: CASRPRADRVNEKLFF.

This clonotype has more than one count but fewer than ten. The V and J genes are TRBV5-1 and TRBJ2-5; D is perhaps TRBD1 (5 bases). Germline-derived CDR1 and CDR2 are SGHRS and YFSETQ. CDR3 length: 13 residues. The V and J ends lost 5 bases and 2 bases respectively, with 10 bases between them. CDR3: CASSYRQQETQYF. In DNA form, the CDR3 reads TGCGCCAGCAGTTATAGACAGCAAGAGACCCAGTACTTC.

This clonotype was found many times. The rearrangement uses TRBV12-3 or TRBV12-4 and TRBJ2-7, with a weak D call TRBD2 (6 bases). Trimming took off 6 bases at V and 5 bases at J, with 17 bases between the two ends. The CDR3 consists of 14 residues. The DNA of the CDR3 is TGTGCCAGCAGCCCGGGAGTATCCGGCCACGAGCAGTACTTC. Its protein is CASSPGVSGHEQYF.

The table lists this clonotype with a few counts. This sequence joins TRBV20-1 and TRBJ1-2; 9 bases map to TRBD1. Looked up from germline, CDR1 is DFQATT and CDR2 is SNEGSKA (reference sequence). The CDR3 spans 12 residues. Trimming cost V 5 bases and J 4 bases; bases outside gene matches: 2. The CDR3 DNA sequence: TGCAGTGCTGGACAGGGGTCCTATGGCTACACCTTC. Amino acids: CSAGQGSYGYTF.

This clonotype came up many times. This sequence joins TRBV24-1 and TRBJ2-1; TRBD1 aligns across 7 bases. CDR3 length: 17 residues. Looked up from germline, CDR1 is KGHDR and CDR2 is SFDVKD. Trimming took 4 bases from V and 4 from J; bases not matched to a gene: 12. The CDR3 nucleotides are TGTGCCACCAGTGACGCCACCGGGACAGAGGGATACAATGAGCAGTTCTTC. Its translation: CATSDATGTEGYNEQFF.

The chain recombines TRBV5-1 with TRBJ1-2, with 7 bases identical to TRBD1. After removal of 5 bases from V and 3 bases from J, the junction contained 7 bases not matched to a gene. Germline-derived CDR1 and CDR2 are SGHRS and YFSETQ. This CDR3 has 14 residues. CDR3 sequence (DNA): TGCGCCAGCAGTCCCAGGGGGATCGACTATGGCTACACCTTC. It encodes CASSPRGIDYGYTF.

This clonotype was detected only a few times. The rearrangement joins TRBV25-1 to TRBJ2-2; weak D call: TRBD2 (6 bases). CDR1 and CDR2 from the germline V gene are MGHDK and SYGVNS. The CDR3 runs 15 residues. Trimming took off 3 bases at V and 3 bases at J, with 11 bases between the two ends. CDR3 nucleotides: TGTGCCAGCAGTGATCCCCCGGGGGACACCGGGGAGCTGTTTTTT. It yields the protein CASSDPPGDTGELFF.

J is TRBJ2-3 and V is TRBV19, with D uncertain. The V end was cut by 7 bases, the J end by 1 base, with 15 bases between. CDR1 LNHDA and CDR2 SQIVND come from the germline V gene (reference sequence). The CDR3 has 15 residues. CDR3 loop: CASNFRHARTDTQYF. The CDR3 DNA reads TGTGCCAGTAATTTTCGACACGCCCGCACAGATACGCAGTATTTT.

There are many counts of this clonotype. The chain employs TRBV28 and TRBJ1-3; 9 positions agree with TRBD1. V shed 6 bases, J shed 0 bases, and the junction held 0 bases outside the gene matches. The CDR3 runs to 14 residues. Germline V gene sequence: CDR1 MDHEN, CDR2 SYDVKM. The CDR3 DNA reads as TGTGCCAGCAGGGACAGGGGCTCTGGAAACACCATATATTTT. Its translation: CASRDRGSGNTIYF.

This clonotype came up many times. J is TRBJ2-3 and V is TRBV6-1; possibly TRBD2 for D (6 bases). The germline V gene encodes CDR1 MNHNS and CDR2 SASEGT. V was shortened by 7 bases and J by 3 bases, with 14 bases between the two germline ends. This CDR3 contains 14 residues. The CDR3 spells CASKKEGGTDTQYF. The CDR3 DNA sequence: TGTGCCAGCAAGAAGGAGGGAGGAACAGATACGCAGTATTTT.

This clonotype was seen ten or more times. This chain uses TRBV5-1 with TRBJ2-1, with TRBD2 identical over 10 bases. CDR1 is SGHRS and CDR2 is YFSETQ in the germline V gene. The ends lost 4 bases at V and 6 bases at J; junction bases unmatched: 4. The CDR3 runs to 14 residues. The CDR3 sequence is CASSQLAGTNEQFF. CDR3 DNA: TGCGCCAGCAGCCAACTAGCGGGGACCAATGAGCAGTTCTTC.